This TCR beta chain was recorded in a study of blood T cell repertoires in COVID-19 (dated by TCRdb to the early 2020s). For context, the study as a whole: Samples covering the acute and convalescent phases of COVID-19 were provided by collaborators in the United States, Italy and Spain. Subjects who had been exposed to COVID-19, were actively infected with it, or had recovered from it provided the deeply sampled blood TCRbeta repertoires that made up the dataset. The repertoires were released in a freely available public database intended as a resource for research on the immune response to SARS-CoV-2. The sample metadata nearly always contained a de-identified subject ID, COVID-19 status, age in years and sex. The material from the prospective study consisted of cDNA or gDNA derived from T cells, B-cell-depleted T cells, or PBMCs. The samples were drawn from the first 160 participants of the ongoing ImmuneRACE study and from over a thousand subjects provided by 6 global collaborators. Where available, HLA class I and class II types were obtained from metadata supplied by the sample provider rather than from assay-based typing.

Enrolling through a virtual design, the prospective study's participants ranged in age from about 18 to 89 years and lived across 20 to 30 United States geographic areas. Cohort assignment in the prospective study relied on participant-reported clinical history from a screening survey and a study questionnaire. Recovered participants in ImmuneRACE Cohort 3 were defined by two consecutive negative NP/OP PCR tests, clearance by a healthcare professional, or resolution of symptoms. Mobile phlebotomists in the prospective study collected whole blood, serum and a nasopharyngeal or oropharyngeal swab from every participant. Over a 2-month period, participants in the prospective study had the option of providing additional blood draws and questionnaires. Before DNA extraction, blood samples from the prospective study were shipped at room temperature or frozen. A note on this clone: Its cognate antigen has yet to be identified. No qualities accompany the bases; no much larger clone lies one base away.

V is shortened by 2 bases, J by 5 bases, and the region joining them spans 12 bases. The germline V gene yields MDHEN for CDR1 and SYDVKM for CDR2. The CDR3 holds 14 amino acids from the cysteine to the phenylalanine. Here the CDR3 DNA is all that survives: 42 bases in frame from base 1. The immunoSEQ Assay, a bias-controlled multiplex PCR, was used to amplify TCRbeta CDR3 regions from genomic DNA. The paper's data handling went like this. Within the assay, amplification of reference gene primers was used to estimate how many nucleated cells each sample contained. To quantify the absolute abundance of each unique TCRbeta CDR3 rearrangement, sequence reads were collapsed and filtered. Productive Simpson clonality was computed per sample as the square root of Simpson's diversity index over productive rearrangements. TCRdb mirrors the immuneACCESS table, restricted to in-frame sequences. Some clones are absent from its copies; in checked studies, under half trace to an unresolved V gene, and the reason for the others is unknown. V and J calls and clone size come straight from that table; D and trimming were deduced from the DNA. The sample table holds approximately 290,000 clones, of which approximately 83% were seen once. The ten largest account for 4% to 4.5% of the sample.

Points the paper makes about the study in general: The amount of clinical and demographic metadata varied by source and participant and was provided uncurated.

The chain joins TRBV28 to TRBJ1-2; a tentative D call is TRBD1 (6 bases match). The sample comprised PBMCs or T cells enriched from blood (not recorded which). This TCR was recovered from a woman aged 25 to 45 who had recovered from COVID-19. The nucleotide sequence reads TGTGCCAGCAGTTTAGTACAGGGAGTTTATGGCTACACCTTC. Translated, this gives CASSLVQGVYGYTF.